Presented here are 9 T cell receptor beta chains from one specimen sequenced in a study of T cells in localized non-small cell lung cancer. The repertoire was sequenced with immunoSEQ multiplex PCR; TCRdb's copy has only in-frame clones and lacks some. The sample has about 59,000 clones, about 90% seen once; the top ten hold approximately 22%. The source was peripheral blood, collected before any cancer treatment. The receptors were sampled from a man aged 40-75 years with stage I squamous cell lung carcinoma.

The CDR3 loop reads CASSRLLAGSGNEQFF. CDR3 nucleotides: TGTGCCAGCAGTCGTCTACTAGCGGGATCAGGGAATGAGCAGTTCTTC. J is TRBJ2-1 and V is TRBV28; 10 bases align to TRBD2. Germline loops: CDR1 MDHEN, CDR2 SYDVKM. The CDR3 contains 16 residues. The trim removed 5 bases at V and 7 bases at J, leaving 11 bases unmatched.

The gene calls are TRBV27 and TRBJ1-3; D call uncertain. Germline loops: CDR1 MNHEY, CDR2 SMNVEV (reference sequence). The CDR3 length is 14 residues. Trimming took 3 bases from V and 1 from J, leaving 7 bases between them. CDR3 sequence: CASSFAGSGNTIYF. Here the CDR3 DNA reads TGTGCCAGCAGTTTCGCGGGATCTGGAAACACCATATATTTT.

About this clone: One end of the junction varies from germline; a read error may be responsible. The J gene is TRBJ2-3, the V gene TRBV6-6; maybe TRBD2 (5 bases). This CDR3 has 12 amino acids. Germline V gives CDR1 MNHNY, CDR2 SVGAGI (reference sequence). The CDR3 DNA is TGTGCCGGCAGCGGAACCACAGATACGCAGTATTTT. Amino acids: CAGSGTTDTQYF.

This chain uses TRBV30 with TRBJ1-2, with TRBD1 identical over 7 bases. This CDR3 is built from 14 residues. V shed 1 base, J shed 2 bases, and the junction held 4 bases outside the gene matches. CDR1 and CDR2 from the germline V gene are GTSNPN and SVGIG (reference sequence). CDR3 amino acids: CAWSGDRPNYGYTF. CDR3 coding DNA: TGTGCCTGGAGTGGGGACAGACCCAACTATGGCTACACCTTC.

The chain combines TRBV7-3 with TRBJ1-2, with 9 bases that match TRBD1. The germline V gene has CDR1 SGHTA and CDR2 FQGTGA. J was trimmed by 2 bases and V by 5 bases; bases with no gene match: 3. CDR3 length: 14 amino acids. CDR3 residues: CASSLDRGNYGYTF. The DNA of the CDR3 is TGTGCCAGCAGCCTTGACAGGGGGAACTATGGCTACACCTTC.

The chain combines TRBV5-1 with TRBJ1-1; the D is unclear. Trimming shortened V by 4 bases and J by 0 bases, and 10 bases separated the two germline ends. This CDR3 is built from 14 residues. Germline V CDR1 and CDR2: SGHRS, YFSETQ. DNA for the CDR3: TGCGCCAGCAGCGAAGCGGGTCTGAACACTGAAGCTTTCTTT. Encoded protein: CASSEAGLNTEAFF.

This clone appeared a single time. The chain recombines TRBV9 with TRBJ2-1; 8 nucleotides agree with TRBD2. Unmatched junction bases numbered 5, after V lost 0 bases and J lost 6 bases. This CDR3 comprises 15 residues. In germline, CDR1 is SGDLS, CDR2 YYNGEE. The chain's CDR3 is CASSVDGTRPNEQFF. CDR3 DNA sequence: TGTGCCAGCAGCGTAGATGGGACTAGGCCCAATGAGCAGTTCTTC.

This rearrangement joins TRBV14 to TRBJ1-5, with 7 bases lining up with TRBD1. The CDR3 contains 13 residues. V lost 4 bases to trimming and J lost 4 bases; unmatched junction nucleotides: 1. The germline CDR1 and CDR2 sequences are SGHDN and FVKESK. The CDR3 here is CASSRTGNQPQHF. The DNA of the CDR3 is TGTGCCAGCAGCCGGACAGGTAATCAGCCCCAGCATTTT.

The rearrangement uses TRBV7-8 and TRBJ2-1; 7 positions match TRBD1. Germline V gene sequence: CDR1 SGHVS, CDR2 FQNEAQ. Germline trimming cut 5 bases from V and 0 bases from J; bases unmatched to any gene: 7. The CDR3 has 16 residues. CDR3 coding DNA: TGTGCCAGCAGCCCTGGGACAGTCAGCTCCTACAATGAGCAGTTCTTC. Protein: CASSPGTVSSYNEQFF.